This TCR beta chain comes out of a study of blood T cells in healthy people across ages. The CDR3 consists of 11 residues. The germline V gene encodes CDR1 DFQATT and CDR2 SNEGSKA (reference sequence). V was cut by 5 bases and J by 3 bases, with 8 bases left in between. This clonotype was counted a few times. It was with a sample-barcoded 5' primer and a J-beta primer mix that a second PCR of roughly 6 to 12 cycles was run. TCRdb ran MiXCR on the 5' RACE reads and lists one entry per CDR3 protein. The sample has some 1.7 million distinct CDR3 sequences, roughly 28% seen once. Sequenced material: blood. This clonotype originated in a woman in her twenties or thirties in good health. The rearrangement links TRBV20-1 to TRBJ2-7; unclear D gene. DNA of the CDR3: TGCAGTGCTGTGGATGACTACGAGCAGTACTTC. Translated, it gives CSAVDDYEQYF.